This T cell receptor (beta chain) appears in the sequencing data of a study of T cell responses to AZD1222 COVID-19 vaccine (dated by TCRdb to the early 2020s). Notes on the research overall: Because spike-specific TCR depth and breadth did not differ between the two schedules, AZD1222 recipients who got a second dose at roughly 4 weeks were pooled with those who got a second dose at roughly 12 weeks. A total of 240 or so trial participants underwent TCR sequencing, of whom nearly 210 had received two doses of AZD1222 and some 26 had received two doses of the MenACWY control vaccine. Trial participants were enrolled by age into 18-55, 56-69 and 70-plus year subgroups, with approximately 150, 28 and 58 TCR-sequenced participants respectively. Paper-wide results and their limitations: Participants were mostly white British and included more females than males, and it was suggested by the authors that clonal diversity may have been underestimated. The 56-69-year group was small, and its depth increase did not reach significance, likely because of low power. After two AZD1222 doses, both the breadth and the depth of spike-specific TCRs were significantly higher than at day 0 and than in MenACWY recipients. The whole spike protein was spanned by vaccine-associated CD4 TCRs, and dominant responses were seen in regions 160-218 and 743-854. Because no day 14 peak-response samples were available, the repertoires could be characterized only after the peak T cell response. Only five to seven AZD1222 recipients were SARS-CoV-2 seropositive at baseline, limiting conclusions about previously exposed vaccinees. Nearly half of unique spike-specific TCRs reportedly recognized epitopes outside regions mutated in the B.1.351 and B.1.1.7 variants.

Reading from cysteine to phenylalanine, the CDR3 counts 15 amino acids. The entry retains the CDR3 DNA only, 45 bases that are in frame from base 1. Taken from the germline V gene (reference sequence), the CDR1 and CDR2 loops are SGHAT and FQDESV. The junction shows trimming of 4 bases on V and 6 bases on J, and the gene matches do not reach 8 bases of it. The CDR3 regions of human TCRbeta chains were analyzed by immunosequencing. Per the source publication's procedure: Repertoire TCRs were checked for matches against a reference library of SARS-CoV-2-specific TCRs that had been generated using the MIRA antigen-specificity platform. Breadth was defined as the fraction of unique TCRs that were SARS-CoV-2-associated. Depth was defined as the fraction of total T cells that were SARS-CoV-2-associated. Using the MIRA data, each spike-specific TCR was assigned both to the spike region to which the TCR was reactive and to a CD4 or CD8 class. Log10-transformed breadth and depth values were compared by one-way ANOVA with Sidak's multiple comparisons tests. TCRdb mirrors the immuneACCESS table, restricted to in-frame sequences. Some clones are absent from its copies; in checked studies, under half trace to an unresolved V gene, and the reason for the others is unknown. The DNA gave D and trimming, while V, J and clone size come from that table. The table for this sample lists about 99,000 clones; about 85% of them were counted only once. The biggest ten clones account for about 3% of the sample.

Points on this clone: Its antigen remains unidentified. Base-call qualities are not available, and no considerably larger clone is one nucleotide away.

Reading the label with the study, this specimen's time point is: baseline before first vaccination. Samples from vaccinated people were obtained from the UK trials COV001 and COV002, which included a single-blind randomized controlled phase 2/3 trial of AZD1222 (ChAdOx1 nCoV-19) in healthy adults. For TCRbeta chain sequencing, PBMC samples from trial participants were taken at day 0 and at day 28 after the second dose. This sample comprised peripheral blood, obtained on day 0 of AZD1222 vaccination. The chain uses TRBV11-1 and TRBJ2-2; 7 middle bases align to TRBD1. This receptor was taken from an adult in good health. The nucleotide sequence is TGTGCCAGCAGCTCGCGACAGGGAAAGTCCGGGGAGCTGTTTTTT. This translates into CASSSRQGKSGELFF.